This T cell receptor beta chain was found in a study of T-cell reconstitution after alpha-beta-depleted transplantation in children. TCRbeta library preparation incorporated unique molecular identifiers. TCRdb used MiXCR to reprocess the PCR reads, holding one entry per CDR3 protein. The sample carries 190,000 or so distinct CDR3 sequences, 6% to 7% recorded once. The V segment lost 0 bases and the J segment 3 bases; nucleotides outside the gene matches: 6. This CDR3 is 17 amino acids long. Per the germline V gene, CDR1 is MNHEY and CDR2 is SVGAGI. This clonotype was found many times. The chain links TRBV6-5 to TRBJ2-1; 9 bases fit TRBD2. Sequenced material: PBMCs from the stem cell graft donor, taken from the stem cell graft. This TCR came from a human donor who donated a stem cell graft to a child with Wiskott-Aldrich syndrome. The CDR3 reads CASSYSPLAGVYNEQFF. The DNA of the CDR3 is TGTGCCAGCAGTTACTCGCCCTTAGCGGGAGTCTACAATGAGCAGTTCTTC.